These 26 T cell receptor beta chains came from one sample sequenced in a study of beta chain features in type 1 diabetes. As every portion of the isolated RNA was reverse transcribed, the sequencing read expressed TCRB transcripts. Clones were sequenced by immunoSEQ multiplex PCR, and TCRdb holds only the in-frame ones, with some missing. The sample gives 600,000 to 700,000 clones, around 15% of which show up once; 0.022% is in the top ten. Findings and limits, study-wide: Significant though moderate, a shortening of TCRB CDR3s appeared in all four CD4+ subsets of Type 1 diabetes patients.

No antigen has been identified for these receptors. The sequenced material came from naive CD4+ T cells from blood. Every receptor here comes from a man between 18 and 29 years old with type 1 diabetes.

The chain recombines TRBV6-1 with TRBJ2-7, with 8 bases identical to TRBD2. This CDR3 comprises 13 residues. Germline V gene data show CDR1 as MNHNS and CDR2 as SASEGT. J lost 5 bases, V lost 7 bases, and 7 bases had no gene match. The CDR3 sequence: CASTPRGGDEQYF. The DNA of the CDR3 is TGTGCCAGCACTCCCCGGGGGGGCGACGAGCAGTACTTC.

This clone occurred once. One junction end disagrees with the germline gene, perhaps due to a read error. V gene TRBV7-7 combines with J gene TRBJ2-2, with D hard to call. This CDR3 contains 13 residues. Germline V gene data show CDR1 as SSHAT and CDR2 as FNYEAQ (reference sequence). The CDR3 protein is CASSLELQGELFF. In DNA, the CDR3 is TGTGCTAGCAGCTTGGAGTTGCAAGGGGAGCTGTTTTTT.

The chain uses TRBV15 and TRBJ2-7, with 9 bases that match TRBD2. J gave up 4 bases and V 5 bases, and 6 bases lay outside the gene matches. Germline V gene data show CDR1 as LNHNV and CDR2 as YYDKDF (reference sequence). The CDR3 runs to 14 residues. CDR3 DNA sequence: TGTGCCACCAGCCTCGGACTAGCGAGGTACGAGCAGTACTTC. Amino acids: CATSLGLARYEQYF.

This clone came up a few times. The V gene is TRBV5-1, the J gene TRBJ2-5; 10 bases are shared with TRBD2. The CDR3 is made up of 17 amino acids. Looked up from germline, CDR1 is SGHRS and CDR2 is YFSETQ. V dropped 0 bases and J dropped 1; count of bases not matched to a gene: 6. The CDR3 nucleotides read TGCGCCAGCAGCTTGGCCAGCTCTAGCGGGGGCCAAGAGACCCAGTACTTC. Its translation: CASSLASSSGGQETQYF.

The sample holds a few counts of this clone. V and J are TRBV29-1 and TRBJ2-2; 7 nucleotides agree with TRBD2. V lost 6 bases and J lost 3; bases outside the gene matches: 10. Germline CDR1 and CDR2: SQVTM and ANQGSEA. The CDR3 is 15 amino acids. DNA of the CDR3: TGCAGCGTCCCCCGGGGAGGGGTCGACACCGGGGAGCTGTTTTTT. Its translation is CSVPRGGVDTGELFF.

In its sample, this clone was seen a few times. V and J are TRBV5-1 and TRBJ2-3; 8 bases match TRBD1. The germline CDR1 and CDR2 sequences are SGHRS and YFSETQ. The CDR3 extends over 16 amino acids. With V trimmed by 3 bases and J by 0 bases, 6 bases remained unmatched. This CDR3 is CASSSRTGQSTDTQYF. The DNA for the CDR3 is TGCGCCAGCAGCTCAAGGACAGGGCAGAGCACAGATACGCAGTATTTT.

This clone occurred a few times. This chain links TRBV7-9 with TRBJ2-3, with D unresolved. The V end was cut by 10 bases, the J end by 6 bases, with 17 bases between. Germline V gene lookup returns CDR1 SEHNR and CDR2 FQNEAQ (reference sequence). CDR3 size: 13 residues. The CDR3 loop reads CAIRPGPPDTQYF. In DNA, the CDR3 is TGTGCCATACGTCCGGGCCCGCCGGATACGCAGTATTTT.

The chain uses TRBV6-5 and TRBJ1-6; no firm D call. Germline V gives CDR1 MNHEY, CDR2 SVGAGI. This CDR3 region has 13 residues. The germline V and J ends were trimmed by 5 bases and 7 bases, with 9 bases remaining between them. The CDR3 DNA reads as TGTGCCAGCAGTATAGGGCCGAATTCACCCCTCCACTTT. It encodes CASSIGPNSPLHF.

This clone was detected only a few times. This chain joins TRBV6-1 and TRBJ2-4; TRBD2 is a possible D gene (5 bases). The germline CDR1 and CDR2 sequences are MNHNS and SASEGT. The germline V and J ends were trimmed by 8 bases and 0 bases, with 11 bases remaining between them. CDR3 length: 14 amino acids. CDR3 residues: CASRPGLAKNIQYF. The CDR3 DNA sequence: TGTGCCAGCCGGCCTGGACTAGCCAAAAACATTCAGTACTTC.

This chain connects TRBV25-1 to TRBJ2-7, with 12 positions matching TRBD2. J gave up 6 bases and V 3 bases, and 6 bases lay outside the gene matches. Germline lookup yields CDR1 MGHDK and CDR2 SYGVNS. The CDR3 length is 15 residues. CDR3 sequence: CASSEGGLAGREQYF. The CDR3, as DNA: TGTGCCAGCAGTGAGGGGGGACTAGCGGGTCGCGAGCAGTACTTC.

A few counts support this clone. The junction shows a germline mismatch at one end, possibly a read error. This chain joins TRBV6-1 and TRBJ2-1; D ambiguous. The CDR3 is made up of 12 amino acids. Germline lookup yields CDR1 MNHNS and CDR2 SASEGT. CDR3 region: CASIEEYNEQFF. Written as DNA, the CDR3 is TGTGCCAGCATTGAAGAATACAATGAGCAGTTCTTC.

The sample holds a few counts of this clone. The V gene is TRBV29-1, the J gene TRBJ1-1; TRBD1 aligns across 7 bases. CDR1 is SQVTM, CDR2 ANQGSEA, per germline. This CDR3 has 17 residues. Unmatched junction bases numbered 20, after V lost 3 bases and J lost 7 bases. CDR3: CSVEVQGGPVKPGEAFF. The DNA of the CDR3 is TGCAGCGTTGAGGTTCAAGGGGGCCCGGTAAAACCCGGTGAAGCTTTCTTT.

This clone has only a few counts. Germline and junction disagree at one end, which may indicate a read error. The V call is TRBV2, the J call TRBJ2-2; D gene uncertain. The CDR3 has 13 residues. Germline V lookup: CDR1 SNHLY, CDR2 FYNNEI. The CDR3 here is CASSQAWVGELFF. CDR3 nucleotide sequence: TGTGCCAGCAGTCAAGCCTGGGTCGGGGAGCTGTTTTTT.

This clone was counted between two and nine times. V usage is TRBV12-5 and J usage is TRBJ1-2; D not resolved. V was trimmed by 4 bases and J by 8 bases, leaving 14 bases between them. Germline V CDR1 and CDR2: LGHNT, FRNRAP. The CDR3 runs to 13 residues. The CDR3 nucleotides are TGTGCTAGTGGTTGGACCCCCGACGGAGGCTACACCTTC. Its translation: CASGWTPDGGYTF.

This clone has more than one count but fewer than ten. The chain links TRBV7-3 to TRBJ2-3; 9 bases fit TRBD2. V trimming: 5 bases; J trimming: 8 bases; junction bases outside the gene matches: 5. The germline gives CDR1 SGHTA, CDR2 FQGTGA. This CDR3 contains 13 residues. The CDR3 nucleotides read TGTGCCAGCAGCACCTTAGCGGGGGCTACGCAGTATTTT. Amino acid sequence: CASSTLAGATQYF.

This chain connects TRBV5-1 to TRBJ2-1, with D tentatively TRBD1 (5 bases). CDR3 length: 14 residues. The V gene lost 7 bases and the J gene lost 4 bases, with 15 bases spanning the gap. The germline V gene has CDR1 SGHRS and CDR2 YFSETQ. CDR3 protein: CASASTGTYNEQFF. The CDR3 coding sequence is TGCGCCAGCGCCTCAACAGGCACATACAATGAGCAGTTCTTC.

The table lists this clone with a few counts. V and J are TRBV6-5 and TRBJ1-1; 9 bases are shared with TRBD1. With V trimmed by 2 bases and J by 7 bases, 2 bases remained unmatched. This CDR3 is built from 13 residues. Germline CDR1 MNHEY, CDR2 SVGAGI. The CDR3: CASSYRDRDEAFF. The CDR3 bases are TGTGCCAGCAGTTACCGGGACAGGGATGAAGCTTTCTTT.

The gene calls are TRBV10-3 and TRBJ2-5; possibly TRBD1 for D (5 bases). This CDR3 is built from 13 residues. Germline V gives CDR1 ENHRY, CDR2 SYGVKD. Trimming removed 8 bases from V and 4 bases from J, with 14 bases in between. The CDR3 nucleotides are TGTGCCATCCACTCAGGGCCGGGAGAGACCCAGTACTTC. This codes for CAIHSGPGETQYF.

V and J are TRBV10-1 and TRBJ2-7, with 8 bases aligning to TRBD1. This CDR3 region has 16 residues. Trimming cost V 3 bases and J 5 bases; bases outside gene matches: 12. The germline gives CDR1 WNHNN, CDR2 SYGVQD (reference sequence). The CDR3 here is CASSDSGQGKRNEQYF. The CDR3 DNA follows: TGCGCCAGCAGTGATTCCGGACAGGGTAAGCGGAACGAGCAGTACTTC.

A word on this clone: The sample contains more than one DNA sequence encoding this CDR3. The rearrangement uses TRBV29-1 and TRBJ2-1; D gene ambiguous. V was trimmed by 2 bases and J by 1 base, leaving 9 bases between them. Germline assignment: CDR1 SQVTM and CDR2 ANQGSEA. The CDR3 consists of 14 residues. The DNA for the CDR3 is TGCAGCGTTGAATCCGGATTTTCCTACAATGAGCAGTTCTTC. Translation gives CSVESGFSYNEQFF.

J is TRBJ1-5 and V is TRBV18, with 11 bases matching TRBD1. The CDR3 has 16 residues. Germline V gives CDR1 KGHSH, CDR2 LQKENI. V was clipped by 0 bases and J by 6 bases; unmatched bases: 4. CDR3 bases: TGTGCCAGCTCACCACCAGGACAGGGGGCTAGTCAGCCCCAGCATTTT. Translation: CASSPPGQGASQPQHF.

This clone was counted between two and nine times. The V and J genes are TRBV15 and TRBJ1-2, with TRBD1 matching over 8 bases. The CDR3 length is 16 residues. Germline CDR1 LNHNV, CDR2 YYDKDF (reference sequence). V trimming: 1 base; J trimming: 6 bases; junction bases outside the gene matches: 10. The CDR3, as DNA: TGTGCCACCAGCAGAGTCTTTGGACAGGGCAAAAATGGCTACACCTTC. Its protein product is CATSRVFGQGKNGYTF.

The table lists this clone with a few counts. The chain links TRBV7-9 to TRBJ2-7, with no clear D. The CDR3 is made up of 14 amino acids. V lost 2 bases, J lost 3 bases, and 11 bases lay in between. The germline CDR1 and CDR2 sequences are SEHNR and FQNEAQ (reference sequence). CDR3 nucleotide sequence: TGTGCCAGCAGCTTATCGGCAGGTTACTACGAGCAGTACTTC. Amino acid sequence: CASSLSAGYYEQYF.

The CDR3 bases are TGCGCCAGCAGCTCTGGACAGGTTACCTACGAGCAGTACTTC. This sequence encodes CASSSGQVTYEQYF. This chain joins TRBV5-1 and TRBJ2-7, with 7 bases identical to TRBD1. V lost 3 bases and J lost 2; bases outside the gene matches: 5. CDR1 is SGHRS and CDR2 is YFSETQ in the germline V gene. CDR3 length equals 14 residues.

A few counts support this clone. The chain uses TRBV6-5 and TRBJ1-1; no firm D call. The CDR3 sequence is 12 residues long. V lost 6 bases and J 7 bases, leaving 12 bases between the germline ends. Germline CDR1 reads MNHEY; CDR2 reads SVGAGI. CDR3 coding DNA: TGTGCCAGCAGCCTCCGAGGTGGTGAAGCTTTCTTT. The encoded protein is CASSLRGGEAFF.

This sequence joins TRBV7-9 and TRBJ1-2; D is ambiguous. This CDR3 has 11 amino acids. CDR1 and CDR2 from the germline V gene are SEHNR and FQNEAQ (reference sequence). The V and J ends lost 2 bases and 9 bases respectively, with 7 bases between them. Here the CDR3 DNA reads TGTGCCAGCAGCTTACCCCAGAGCTACACCTTC. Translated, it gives CASSLPQSYTF.